This T cell receptor (beta chain) was observed in a study of cytomegalovirus exposure and HLA in healthy donors. Study-level background: An analysis done earlier identified 100 million to 140 million unique TCR beta sequences from about 179 million T cells.

Study-wide results and limits: Among the sequence variants, a highly shared cluster was likely an artifact of sequencing. About 87% or about 30% of the time was how often most TCR beta V segments were productive, according to an earlier analysis.

Trimming removed 4 bases from V and 2 bases from J; junction bases left unmatched: 1. Germline values: CDR1 KGHSH, CDR2 LQKENI. This CDR3 is 13 amino acids long. Concerning this clone itself: Its specificity is not known.

13 Jbeta primers and 60 Vbeta primers were used for the PCR. The table came from immunoSEQ multiplex PCR; TCRdb's copy has only in-frame clones and leaves some out. The sample lists approximately 76,000 clones, 79% occurring once. The V call is TRBV18, the J call TRBJ1-2; 7 bases align to TRBD1. Sample: PBMCs. This TCR came from a man aged 30-40 years in good health and CMV-seronegative. This CDR3 is CASSRDSNYGYTF. CDR3 nucleotides: TGTGCCAGCTCACGGGACAGCAACTATGGCTACACCTTC.